The clone carrying this TCR beta chain is deemed medium-sized. At one boundary the junction diverges from the germline segment, which might be a read error. The sample originates from a study of tumor-infiltrating lymphocytes in oesophageal squamous cell carcinoma. Germline V gene sequence: CDR1 SGHTA, CDR2 FQGTGA. The CDR3 length is 13 residues. From the PCR reads, TCRdb called clonotypes with MiXCR, one entry per CDR3 protein. The sample yields 10,000 to 15,000 distinct CDR3 sequences, 50% to 60% seen once. Sequenced sample: esophageal tumor tissue. The chain joins TRBV7-3 to TRBJ2-2; D is unresolved. The TCR comes from a female donor with esophageal squamous cell carcinoma. The CDR3 sequence: CASSLMNSGELFF. The CDR3 coding sequence is TGTGCCAGCAGCTTAATGAACTCCGGGGAGCTGTTTTTT.